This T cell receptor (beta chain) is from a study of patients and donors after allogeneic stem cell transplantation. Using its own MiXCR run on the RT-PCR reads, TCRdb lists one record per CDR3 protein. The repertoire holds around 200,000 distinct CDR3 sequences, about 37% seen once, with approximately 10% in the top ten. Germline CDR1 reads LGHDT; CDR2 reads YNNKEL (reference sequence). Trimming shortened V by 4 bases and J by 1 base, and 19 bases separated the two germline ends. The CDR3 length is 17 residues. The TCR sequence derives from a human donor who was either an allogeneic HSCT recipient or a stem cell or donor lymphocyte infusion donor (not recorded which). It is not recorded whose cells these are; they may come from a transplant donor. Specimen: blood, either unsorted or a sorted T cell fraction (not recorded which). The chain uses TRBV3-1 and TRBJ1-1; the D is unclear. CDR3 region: CASSPRNRKMWNTEAFF. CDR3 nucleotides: TGTGCCAGCAGCCCTAGGAACAGAAAGATGTGGAACACTGAAGCTTTCTTT.